This T cell receptor beta chain was captured in a study of shared clonotypes between healthy human individuals. Germline CDR1 and CDR2: LNHDA and SQIVND (reference sequence). V gave up 5 bases and J gave up 0 bases, with 5 bases separating them. The length of the CDR3 is 12 residues. Caucasian adults living in Nashville, Tennessee, provided all samples. Whole-study findings and limits: Approximately 5.1% was the fraction of naive CD4 clonotypes found shared across a few donors.

Assay execution took place at the deep level. Some clones are missing from TCRdb's copy, which holds only in-frame ones; the method was immunoSEQ multiplex PCR. The data contain a few million clones, 93% of them singletons. This clone was recorded only once. No antigen is known for it. The sample comprised naive CD4+ T cells from PBMCs. Noted subset: CD45RA+ positively selected. The TCR originated in a man younger than 30 in good health. Some clones in this sample may be carry-over from other donors' samples. V gene TRBV19 combines with J gene TRBJ2-7, with D uncertain. The CDR3 DNA reads TGTGCCAGTAGTGGTATCTCCTACGAGCAGTACTTC. Its translation: CASSGISYEQYF.